Listed below are T cell receptor beta chains from one sample, sequenced in a study of T cells in localized non-small cell lung cancer. Sequencing was performed with immunoSEQ multiplex PCR; in TCRdb, only in-frame clones are kept and a portion is missing. The table lists around 2,000 clones, over 20% of them singletons. Source: lung tumor tissue, taken before any cancer treatment. The receptors were gathered from a woman aged 40-69 years with stage II squamous cell lung carcinoma. Each CDR3 is given with its conserved first and last residue. The order of the fields is clone size, J gene, D gene, V gene, CDR3 DNA, CDR3 protein. D genes are given only for firm matches. Clone size is shown for a subset of rows, as once, few, many or a class of expanded clone.

clone_size: NA
j_call: TRBJ2-5
d_call: NA
v_call: TRBV29-1
cdr3_nt: TGCAGCGTTGAAGATCAAGGCAGCCAAGAGACCCAGTACTTC
cdr3_aa: CSVEDQGSQETQYF

clone_size: medium-sized
j_call: TRBJ2-5
d_call: NA
v_call: TRBV11-3
cdr3_nt: TGTGCCAGCAGCTTAGTAAGAGGGAAAGAGACCCAGTACTTC
cdr3_aa: CASSLVRGKETQYF

clone_size: NA
j_call: TRBJ2-3
d_call: TRBD1
v_call: TRBV11-3
cdr3_nt: TGTGCCAGCAGCCGGGGACAGGGGGGGACAGATACGCAGTATTTT
cdr3_aa: CASSRGQGGTDTQYF

clone_size: NA
j_call: TRBJ2-1
d_call: TRBD1
v_call: TRBV9
cdr3_nt: TGTGCCAGCAGTACCGACAGGGGATCCTACAATGAGCAGTTCTTC
cdr3_aa: CASSTDRGSYNEQFF

clone_size: NA
j_call: TRBJ2-7
d_call: TRBD2
v_call: TRBV9
cdr3_nt: TGTGCCAGCAGCGCCTCCTCCGGGAGGTGGCCCTACGAGCAGTACTTC
cdr3_aa: CASSASSGRWPYEQYF

clone_size: few
j_call: TRBJ2-5
d_call: NA
v_call: TRBV18
cdr3_nt: TGTGCCAGCTCACGCGGGACAGAAGAGACCCAGTACTTC
cdr3_aa: CASSRGTEETQYF

clone_size: medium-sized
j_call: TRBJ2-7
d_call: NA
v_call: TRBV6-8
cdr3_nt: TGTGCCAGCAGTTACCCGGGAACCCACGAGCAGTACTTC
cdr3_aa: CASSYPGTHEQYF

clone_size: NA
j_call: TRBJ2-7
d_call: NA
v_call: TRBV11-3
cdr3_nt: TGTGCCAGCAGCTTAGTCGGGAGAGGTACCAACGAGCAGTACTTC
cdr3_aa: CASSLVGRGTNEQYF

clone_size: NA
j_call: TRBJ2-5
d_call: TRBD2
v_call: TRBV28
cdr3_nt: TGTGCCAGCAGACGGGGAGGGCCCCACCAAGAGACCCAGTACTTC
cdr3_aa: CASRRGGPHQETQYF

clone_size: NA
j_call: TRBJ2-5
d_call: TRBD1
v_call: TRBV9
cdr3_nt: TGTGCCAGCAGTGTTCCCCGGGACAGGGCGGACCAAGAGACCCAGTACTTC
cdr3_aa: CASSVPRDRADQETQYF

clone_size: few
j_call: TRBJ2-1
d_call: NA
v_call: TRBV6-8
cdr3_nt: TGTGCCAGCAGTTACCATGTCGATGAGTTCTACAATGAGCAGTTCTTC
cdr3_aa: CASSYHVDEFYNEQFF

clone_size: NA
j_call: TRBJ2-1
d_call: NA
v_call: TRBV10-2
cdr3_nt: TGCGCCAGCACTAGGAGGGCGAACGGTGAGCAGTTCTTC
cdr3_aa: CASTRRANGEQFF

clone_size: NA
j_call: TRBJ1-1
d_call: NA
v_call: TRBV18
cdr3_nt: TGTGCCAGCTCATCACCCGGGGCCCAGAACACTGAAGCTTTCTTT
cdr3_aa: CASSSPGAQNTEAFF

clone_size: few
j_call: TRBJ1-5
d_call: NA
v_call: TRBV6-8
cdr3_nt: TGTGCCAGCAGTTACTCGGGTCGTCAGTATAGCAATCAGCCCCAGCATTTT
cdr3_aa: CASSYSGRQYSNQPQHF

clone_size: few
j_call: TRBJ1-1
d_call: NA
v_call: TRBV29-1
cdr3_nt: TGCAGCGTTGAATGGGGGCCGACTGAAGCTTTCTTT
cdr3_aa: CSVEWGPTEAFF

clone_size: NA
j_call: TRBJ1-1
d_call: NA
v_call: TRBV5-1
cdr3_nt: TGCGCCAGCAGCTTGGGACAGGCGAACACTGAAGCTTTCTTT
cdr3_aa: CASSLGQANTEAFF

clone_size: NA
j_call: TRBJ2-2
d_call: NA
v_call: TRBV15
cdr3_nt: TGTGCCACCAGCAGAGATTGGGCCGGCGGGGAGCTGTTTTTT
cdr3_aa: CATSRDWAGGELFF

clone_size: few
j_call: TRBJ2-1
d_call: NA
v_call: TRBV28
cdr3_nt: TGTGCCAGCAAGACTCGAGGGGTGCACAATGAGCAGTTCTTC
cdr3_aa: CASKTRGVHNEQFF

clone_size: NA
j_call: TRBJ2-7
d_call: NA
v_call: TRBV6-8
cdr3_nt: TGTGCCAGCAGTTCCCACGGGACAAAGTTCTACGAGCAGTACTTC
cdr3_aa: CASSSHGTKFYEQYF

clone_size: few
j_call: TRBJ2-7
d_call: NA
v_call: TRBV6-8
cdr3_nt: TGTGCCAGCAGTTACGGAGGCCTCCACCAAGTCGAGCAGTACTTC
cdr3_aa: CASSYGGLHQVEQYF

clone_size: large
j_call: TRBJ1-1
d_call: NA
v_call: TRBV6-8
cdr3_nt: TGTGCCAGCAGTGGGAATCCGAACACTGAAGCTTTCTTT
cdr3_aa: CASSGNPNTEAFF

clone_size: NA
j_call: TRBJ2-7
d_call: NA
v_call: TRBV6-8
cdr3_nt: TGTGCCAGCAGTTACTTCTCGTCGGCAGAACACGAGCAGTACTTC
cdr3_aa: CASSYFSSAEHEQYF

clone_size: NA
j_call: TRBJ1-4
d_call: NA
v_call: TRBV18
cdr3_nt: TGTGCCAGCTCACCGGTCCCGGGACATTCATCTAATGAAAAACTGTTTTTT
cdr3_aa: CASSPVPGHSSNEKLFF

clone_size: NA
j_call: TRBJ1-4
d_call: NA
v_call: TRBV11-3
cdr3_nt: TGTGCCAGCAGCCGCATACAGGGAGGTGAAAAACTGTTTTTT
cdr3_aa: CASSRIQGGEKLFF

clone_size: few
j_call: TRBJ2-1
d_call: NA
v_call: TRBV9
cdr3_nt: TGTGCCAGCAGCCCCCAGGGTGCGGTAGGCTACAATGAGCAGTTCTTC
cdr3_aa: CASSPQGAVGYNEQFF

clone_size: few
j_call: TRBJ2-7
d_call: TRBD1
v_call: TRBV11-3
cdr3_nt: TGTGCCAGCAGCGTGACAGGGGGGGGAGCCTACGAGCAGTACTTC
cdr3_aa: CASSVTGGGAYEQYF

clone_size: medium-sized
j_call: TRBJ2-1
d_call: NA
v_call: TRBV7-1
cdr3_nt: TGTGCCAGCAGCCTCACACGGGCCAATGAGCAGTTCTTC
cdr3_aa: CASSLTRANEQFF

clone_size: once
j_call: TRBJ2-2
d_call: NA
v_call: TRBV25-1
cdr3_nt: TGTGCCACCACGCCGACAGATCTTTTCACCGGGGAGCTGTTTTTT
cdr3_aa: CATTPTDLFTGELFF

clone_size: NA
j_call: TRBJ2-3
d_call: TRBD1
v_call: TRBV6-8
cdr3_nt: TGTGCCAGCACAGGGGGCGCGGATACGCAGTATTTT
cdr3_aa: CASTGGADTQYF

clone_size: few
j_call: TRBJ1-1
d_call: TRBD1
v_call: TRBV28
cdr3_nt: TGTGCCAGCAGACTTCGACAGGGCAAAGCTTTCTTT
cdr3_aa: CASRLRQGKAFF

clone_size: NA
j_call: TRBJ2-3
d_call: NA
v_call: TRBV11-3
cdr3_nt: TGTGCCAGCAGCTTAACTGTTTTGAGGGATACGCAGTATTTT
cdr3_aa: CASSLTVLRDTQYF

clone_size: few
j_call: TRBJ1-2
d_call: NA
v_call: TRBV28
cdr3_nt: TGTGCCAGCAGTTTGACAGCCTACTATGGCTACACCTTC
cdr3_aa: CASSLTAYYGYTF

clone_size: few
j_call: TRBJ2-5
d_call: TRBD2
v_call: TRBV9
cdr3_nt: TGTGCCAGCAGCCCGAGGGCTAGCGGGACTTTCACCCAAGAGACCCAGTACTTC
cdr3_aa: CASSPRASGTFTQETQYF

clone_size: few
j_call: TRBJ1-1
d_call: NA
v_call: TRBV6-8
cdr3_nt: TGTGCCAGCAGTTACGCATTGGGCACTGAAGCTTTCTTT
cdr3_aa: CASSYALGTEAFF

clone_size: few
j_call: TRBJ1-1
d_call: TRBD1
v_call: TRBV19
cdr3_nt: TGTGCCAGTAGTATTTTGGCAGGGGGCGGCTCTGAAGCTTTCTTT
cdr3_aa: CASSILAGGGSEAFF

clone_size: NA
j_call: TRBJ2-2
d_call: NA
v_call: TRBV10-3
cdr3_nt: TGTGCCATCAGTGTCTTAGGGCCGAACACCGGGGAGCTGTTTTTT
cdr3_aa: CAISVLGPNTGELFF

clone_size: NA
j_call: TRBJ2-6
d_call: NA
v_call: TRBV6-8
cdr3_nt: TGTGCCAGCAGTGCCAGGGCAGCTGGGGCCAACGTCCTGACTTTC
cdr3_aa: CASSARAAGANVLTF

clone_size: NA
j_call: TRBJ1-5
d_call: NA
v_call: TRBV6-8
cdr3_nt: TGTGCCAGCAATGATTGGGTAATGGATCAGCCCCAGCATTTT
cdr3_aa: CASNDWVMDQPQHF

clone_size: NA
j_call: TRBJ2-7
d_call: NA
v_call: TRBV9
cdr3_nt: TGTGCCAGCAGCGTAGAATCGGGCCGGGGCGAGCAGTACTTC
cdr3_aa: CASSVESGRGEQYF

clone_size: few
j_call: TRBJ2-7
d_call: TRBD2
v_call: TRBV9
cdr3_nt: TGTGCCAGCAGCGGGACGACTAGCGGGATGGGTGAGCAGTACTTC
cdr3_aa: CASSGTTSGMGEQYF

clone_size: NA
j_call: TRBJ2-7
d_call: TRBD1
v_call: TRBV2
cdr3_nt: TGTGCCAGCATCCCGGACAGGGGGGGTACCTACGAGCAGTACTTC
cdr3_aa: CASIPDRGGTYEQYF

clone_size: NA
j_call: TRBJ2-3
d_call: TRBD2
v_call: TRBV18
cdr3_nt: TGTGCCAGCTCACCCTTCCTAGCGGGAGTCGCAGATACGCAGTATTTT
cdr3_aa: CASSPFLAGVADTQYF

clone_size: few
j_call: TRBJ1-1
d_call: TRBD1
v_call: TRBV11-3
cdr3_nt: TGTGCCAGCAGCTCAGTGACAGGGTGGGACACTGAAGCTTTCTTT
cdr3_aa: CASSSVTGWDTEAFF

clone_size: few
j_call: TRBJ2-3
d_call: TRBD2
v_call: TRBV6-8
cdr3_nt: TGTGCCAGCAGCCCCCGAGGGACTAGCGGGAGCCCCCAGTATTTT
cdr3_aa: CASSPRGTSGSPQYF

clone_size: NA
j_call: TRBJ2-3
d_call: NA
v_call: TRBV11-3
cdr3_nt: TGTGCCAGCAGCTTGCCCTCCCGCACAGATACGCAGTATTTT
cdr3_aa: CASSLPSRTDTQYF

clone_size: NA
j_call: TRBJ1-4
d_call: TRBD1
v_call: TRBV9
cdr3_nt: TGTGCCAGCAAAAGACAGGGGACAACTAATGAAAAACTGTTTTTT
cdr3_aa: CASKRQGTTNEKLFF

clone_size: few
j_call: TRBJ2-2
d_call: NA
v_call: TRBV11-3
cdr3_nt: TGTGCCAGCAGCCACTACGGTATCTCGAACACCGGGGAGCTGTTTTTT
cdr3_aa: CASSHYGISNTGELFF

clone_size: NA
j_call: TRBJ1-1
d_call: TRBD1
v_call: TRBV11-3
cdr3_nt: TGTGCCAGCACATCTCGGACAGGTTGGGACACTGAAGCTTTCTTT
cdr3_aa: CASTSRTGWDTEAFF

clone_size: few
j_call: TRBJ2-5
d_call: NA
v_call: TRBV6-8
cdr3_nt: TGTGCCAGCAGTGTCGGGACCTCGAAGGAGACCCAGTACTTC
cdr3_aa: CASSVGTSKETQYF

clone_size: NA
j_call: TRBJ1-1
d_call: NA
v_call: TRBV9
cdr3_nt: TGTGCCAGCAGCTTAGCGACGACAGACAACACTGAAGCTTTCTTT
cdr3_aa: CASSLATTDNTEAFF

clone_size: NA
j_call: TRBJ2-3
d_call: TRBD1
v_call: TRBV19
cdr3_nt: TGTGCCAGTAGTAAGGGGGCGAGGGCAGATACGCAGTATTTT
cdr3_aa: CASSKGARADTQYF

clone_size: medium-sized
j_call: TRBJ2-3
d_call: NA
v_call: TRBV9
cdr3_nt: TGTGCCAGCAGCGTAGAGGTGACAGATACGCAGTATTTT
cdr3_aa: CASSVEVTDTQYF

clone_size: once
j_call: TRBJ2-4
d_call: TRBD2
v_call: TRBV29-1
cdr3_nt: TGCAGCGTTGAGAGGGCTAGCGGGAGTGGAGCCAAAAACATTCAGTACTTC
cdr3_aa: CSVERASGSGAKNIQYF

clone_size: few
j_call: TRBJ2-1
d_call: TRBD2
v_call: TRBV6-8
cdr3_nt: TGTGCCAGCAGCAGTAGCGGGAGGGTCAATGAGCAGTTCTTC
cdr3_aa: CASSSSGRVNEQFF